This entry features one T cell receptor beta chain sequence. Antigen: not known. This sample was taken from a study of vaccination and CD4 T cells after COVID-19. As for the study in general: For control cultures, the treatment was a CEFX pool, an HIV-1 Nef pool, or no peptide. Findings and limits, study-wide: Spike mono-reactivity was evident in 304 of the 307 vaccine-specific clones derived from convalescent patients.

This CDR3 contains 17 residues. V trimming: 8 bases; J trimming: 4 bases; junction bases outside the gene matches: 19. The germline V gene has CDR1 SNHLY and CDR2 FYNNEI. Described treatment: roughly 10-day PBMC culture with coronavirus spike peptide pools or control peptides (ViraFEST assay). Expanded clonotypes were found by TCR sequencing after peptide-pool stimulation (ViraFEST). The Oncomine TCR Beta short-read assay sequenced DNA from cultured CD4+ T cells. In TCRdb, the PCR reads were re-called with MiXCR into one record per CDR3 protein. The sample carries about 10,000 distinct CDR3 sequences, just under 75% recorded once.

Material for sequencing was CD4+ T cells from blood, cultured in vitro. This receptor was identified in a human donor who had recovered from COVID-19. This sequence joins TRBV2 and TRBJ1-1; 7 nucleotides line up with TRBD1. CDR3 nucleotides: TGTGCCAGCTATCTTGAGAGGACAGGTCCGGTGGGCACTGAAGCTTTCTTT. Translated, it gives CASYLERTGPVGTEAFF.